This T cell receptor (beta chain) is drawn from a study of blood T cell repertoires in COVID-19. Germline V gene sequence: CDR1 SEHNR, CDR2 FQNEAQ (reference sequence). CDR3 size: 18 residues. With 4 bases clipped from V and 2 bases from J, the junction kept 14 bases outside the gene matches. Generated by immunoSEQ multiplex PCR, the TCRdb table keeps only in-frame clones and is missing some. The sample holds some 330,000 clones, approximately 88% seen once. Enrolled through a virtual design, the participants were between roughly 18 and 100 years of age and came from under 30 US areas. For recovered donors of Cohort 3, there were two negative PCRs, clearance, or symptom resolution.

This TCR came from a man aged 30-40 years who had recovered from COVID-19. Specimen: PBMCs or T cells enriched from blood (not recorded which). V gene TRBV7-9 combines with J gene TRBJ2-7, with TRBD1 identical over 10 bases. The CDR3 DNA is TGTGCCAGCAGCTCTTCCGGGACAGGGGTGCTGAGCCCCTACGAGCAGTACTTC. This encodes CASSSSGTGVLSPYEQYF.